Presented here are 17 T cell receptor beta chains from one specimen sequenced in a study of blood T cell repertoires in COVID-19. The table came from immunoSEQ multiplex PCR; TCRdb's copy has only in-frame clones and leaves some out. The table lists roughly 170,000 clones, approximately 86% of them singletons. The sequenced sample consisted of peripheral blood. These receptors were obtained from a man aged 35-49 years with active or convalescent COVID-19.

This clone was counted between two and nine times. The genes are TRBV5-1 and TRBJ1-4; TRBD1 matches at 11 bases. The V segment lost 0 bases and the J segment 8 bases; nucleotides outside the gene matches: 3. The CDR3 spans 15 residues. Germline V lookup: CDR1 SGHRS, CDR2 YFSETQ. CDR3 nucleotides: TGCGCCAGCAGCTTGGGGACAGGGGGCAGGGAAAAACTGTTTTTT. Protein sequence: CASSLGTGGREKLFF. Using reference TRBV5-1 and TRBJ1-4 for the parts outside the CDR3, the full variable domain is KAGVTQTPRYLIKTRGQQVTLSCSPISGHRSVSWYQQTPGQGLQFLFEYFSETQRNKGNFPGRFSGRQFSNSRSEMNVSTLELGDSALYLCASSLGTGGREKLFFGSGTQLSVL.

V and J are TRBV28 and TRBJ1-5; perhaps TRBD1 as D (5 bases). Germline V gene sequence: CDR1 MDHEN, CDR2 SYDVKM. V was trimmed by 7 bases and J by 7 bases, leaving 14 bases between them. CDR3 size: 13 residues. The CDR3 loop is CASNLGGNQPQHF. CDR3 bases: TGTGCCAGCAATCTCGGGGGGAACCAGCCCCAGCATTTT. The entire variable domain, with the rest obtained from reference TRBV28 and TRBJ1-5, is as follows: DVKVTQSSRYLVKRTGEKVFLECVQDMDHENMFWYRQDPGLGLRLIYFSYDVKMKEKGDIPEGYSVSREKKERFSLILESASTNQTSMYLCASNLGGNQPQHFGDGTRLSIL.

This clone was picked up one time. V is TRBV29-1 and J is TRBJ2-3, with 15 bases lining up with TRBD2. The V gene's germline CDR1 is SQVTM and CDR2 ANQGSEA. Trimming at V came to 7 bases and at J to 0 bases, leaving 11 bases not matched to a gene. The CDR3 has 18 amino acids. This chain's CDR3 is CSAPPGLAGGRSTDTQYF. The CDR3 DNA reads TGCAGCGCCCCTCCGGGACTAGCGGGGGGCCGGAGCACAGATACGCAGTATTTT.

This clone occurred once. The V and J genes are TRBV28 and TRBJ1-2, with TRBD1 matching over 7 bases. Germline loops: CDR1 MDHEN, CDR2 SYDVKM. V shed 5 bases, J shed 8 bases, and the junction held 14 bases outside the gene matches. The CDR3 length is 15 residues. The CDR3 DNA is TGTGCCAGCAGTGAAACGGACAGGTTGTTAGGGGGCTACACCTTC. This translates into CASSETDRLLGGYTF.

This CDR3 is CASSHPRTSGGEYF. In DNA, the CDR3 is TGCGCCAGCAGTCATCCTCGGACTAGCGGGGGGGAGTACTTC. V usage is TRBV23-1 and J usage is TRBJ2-7; TRBD2 agrees at 15 bases. TRBV23-1 is an open reading frame, and its role is uncertain. The CDR3 is made up of 14 amino acids. With 3 bases clipped from V and 11 bases from J, the junction kept 5 bases outside the gene matches.

The CDR3 DNA follows: TGTGCCAGTACCGGGACAGGGAGCAATCAGCCCCAGCATTTT. Protein product: CASTGTGSNQPQHF. The rearrangement uses TRBV19 and TRBJ1-5; TRBD1 agrees at 9 bases. Germline V gene data show CDR1 as LNHDA and CDR2 as SQIVND (reference sequence). V was clipped by 7 bases and J by 1 base; unmatched bases: 2. The CDR3 is 14 residues long.

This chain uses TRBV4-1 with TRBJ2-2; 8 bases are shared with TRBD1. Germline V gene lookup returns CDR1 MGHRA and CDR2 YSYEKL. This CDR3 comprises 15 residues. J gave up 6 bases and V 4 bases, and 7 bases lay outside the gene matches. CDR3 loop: CASSRQGADAGELFF. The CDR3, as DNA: TGCGCCAGCAGCCGTCAGGGGGCTGACGCCGGGGAGCTGTTTTTT.

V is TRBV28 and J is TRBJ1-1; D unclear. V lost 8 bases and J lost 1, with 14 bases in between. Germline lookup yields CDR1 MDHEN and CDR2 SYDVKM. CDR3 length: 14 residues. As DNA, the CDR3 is TGTGCCAGCGGCCCGGGTCCGCAGAACACTGAAGCTTTCTTT. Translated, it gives CASGPGPQNTEAFF. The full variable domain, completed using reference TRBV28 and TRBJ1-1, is DVKVTQSSRYLVKRTGEKVFLECVQDMDHENMFWYRQDPGLGLRLIYFSYDVKMKEKGDIPEGYSVSREKKERFSLILESASTNQTSMYLCASGPGPQNTEAFFGQGTRLTVV.

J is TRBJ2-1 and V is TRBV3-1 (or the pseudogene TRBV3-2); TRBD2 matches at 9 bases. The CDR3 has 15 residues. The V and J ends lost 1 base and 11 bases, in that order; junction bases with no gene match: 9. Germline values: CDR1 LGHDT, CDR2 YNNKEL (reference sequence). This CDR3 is CASSQGSQRGVQQFF. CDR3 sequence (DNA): TGTGCCAGCAGCCAAGGATCCCAGCGGGGGGTACAGCAGTTCTTC.

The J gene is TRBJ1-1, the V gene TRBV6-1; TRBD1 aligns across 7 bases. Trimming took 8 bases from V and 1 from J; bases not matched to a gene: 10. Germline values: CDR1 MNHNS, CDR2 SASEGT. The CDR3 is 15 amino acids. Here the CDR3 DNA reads TGTGCCAGCGGACGCCGGGACAGATCGAACACTGAAGCTTTCTTT. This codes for CASGRRDRSNTEAFF.

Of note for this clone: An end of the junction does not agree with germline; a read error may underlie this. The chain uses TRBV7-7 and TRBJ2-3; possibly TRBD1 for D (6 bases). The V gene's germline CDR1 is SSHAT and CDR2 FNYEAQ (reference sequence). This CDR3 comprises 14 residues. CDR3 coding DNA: TGTGCTAGCAGCTCGGCAGGGGGCACAGATACGCAGTATTTT. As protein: CASSSAGGTDTQYF.

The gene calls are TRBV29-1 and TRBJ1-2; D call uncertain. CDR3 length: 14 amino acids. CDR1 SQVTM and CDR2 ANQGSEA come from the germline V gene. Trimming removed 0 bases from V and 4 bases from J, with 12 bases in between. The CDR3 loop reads CSVEEMADTYGYTF. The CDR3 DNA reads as TGCAGCGTTGAAGAAATGGCAGATACCTATGGCTACACCTTC.

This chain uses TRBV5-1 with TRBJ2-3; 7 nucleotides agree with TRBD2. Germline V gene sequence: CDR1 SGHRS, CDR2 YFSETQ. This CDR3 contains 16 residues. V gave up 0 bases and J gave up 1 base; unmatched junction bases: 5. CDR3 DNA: TGCGCCAGCAGCTTGGTGAGACTAGCACGCACAGATACGCAGTATTTT. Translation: CASSLVRLARTDTQYF.

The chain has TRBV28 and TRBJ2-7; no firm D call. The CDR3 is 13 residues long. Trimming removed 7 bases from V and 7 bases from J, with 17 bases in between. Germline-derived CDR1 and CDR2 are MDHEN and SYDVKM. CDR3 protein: CASNSPPSGEQYF. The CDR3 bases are TGTGCCAGCAACTCCCCCCCCTCGGGTGAGCAGTACTTC. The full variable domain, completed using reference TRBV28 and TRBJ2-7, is DVKVTQSSRYLVKRTGEKVFLECVQDMDHENMFWYRQDPGLGLRLIYFSYDVKMKEKGDIPEGYSVSREKKERFSLILESASTNQTSMYLCASNSPPSGEQYFGPGTRLTVT.

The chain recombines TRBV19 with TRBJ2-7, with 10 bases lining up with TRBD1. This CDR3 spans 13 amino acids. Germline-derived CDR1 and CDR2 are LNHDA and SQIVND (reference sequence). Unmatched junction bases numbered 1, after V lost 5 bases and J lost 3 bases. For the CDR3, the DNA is TGTGCCAGTAGTTGGACAGGGGGCTACGAGCAGTACTTC. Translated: CASSWTGGYEQYF.

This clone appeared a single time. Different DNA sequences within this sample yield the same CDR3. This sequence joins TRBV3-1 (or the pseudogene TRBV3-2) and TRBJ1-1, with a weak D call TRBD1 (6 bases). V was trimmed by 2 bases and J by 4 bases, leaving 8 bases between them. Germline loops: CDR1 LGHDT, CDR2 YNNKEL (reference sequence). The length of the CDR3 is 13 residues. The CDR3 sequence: CASSQLQGTEAFF. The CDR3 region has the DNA TGTGCCAGCAGCCAACTACAGGGCACTGAAGCTTTCTTT.

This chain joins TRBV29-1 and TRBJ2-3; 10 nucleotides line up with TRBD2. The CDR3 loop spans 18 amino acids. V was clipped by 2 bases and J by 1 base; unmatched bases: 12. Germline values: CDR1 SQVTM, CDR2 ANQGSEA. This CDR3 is CSVEWELAGLAGTDTQYF. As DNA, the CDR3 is TGCAGCGTTGAATGGGAACTAGCGGGGTTAGCTGGCACAGATACGCAGTATTTT.